This TCR beta chain was identified during a study of technical replicates of blood from a few donors. The germline gives CDR1 SGHVS, CDR2 FQNEAQ. V gave up 5 bases and J gave up 0 bases, with 11 bases separating them. CDR3 size: 14 residues. The assay was immunoSEQ multiplex PCR, and TCRdb's table has in-frame clones only and misses some. This table holds over 85,000 clones, around 94% found once. The V call is TRBV7-8, the J call TRBJ2-7; the D gene is possibly TRBD2 (6 bases). This TCR was sampled from a human donor in good health. The sequencing input was T cells isolated from PBMCs. The CDR3 DNA reads TGTGCCAGCAGCACCTGGGACTTCTCCTACGAGCAGTACTTC. Translation: CASSTWDFSYEQYF.